Listed below are T cell receptor beta chains from one sample, sequenced in a study of T-cell reconstitution after alpha-beta-depleted transplantation in children. TCRdb called the PCR reads again in MiXCR, with one record for every CDR3 protein. The sample includes about 980,000 distinct CDR3 sequences, roughly 29% of them seen just once. The specimen comprised PBMCs, mostly from graft donor cells, sampled 360 days after TCRalphabeta/CD19-depleted stem cell transplant. These receptors originate from a boy under three years old who had a stem cell transplant for SCID, so the T cells may come from the graft donor. Both conserved end residues are part of each CDR3. The order of the fields is J gene, V gene, CDR3 protein.

TRBJ2-3 | TRBV30 | CAWSPRVRRLAGYTDTQYF
TRBJ2-5 | TRBV7-2 | CASSLGTGGAYKTQYF
TRBJ2-3 | TRBV3-1 | CASNQARNIDTQYF
TRBJ2-1 | TRBV20-1 | CSASGVAGSSYNEQFF
TRBJ1-2 | TRBV5-1 | CASSLDQGAHGYTF
TRBJ1-3 | TRBV15 | CATRRDRWNTIYF
TRBJ1-1 | TRBV13 | CASSPTVGEGGEAFF
TRBJ2-4 | TRBV12-3/TRBV12-4 | CASSSGGGIIQYF
TRBJ2-7 | TRBV27 | CASSFIAGVSYEQYF
TRBJ2-3 | TRBV28 | CASSLDPRGITDTQYF
TRBJ1-3 | TRBV15 | CATSVASGNTIYF
TRBJ2-7 | TRBV11-2 | CASSFTDRVEYEQYF
TRBJ2-5 | TRBV5-1 | CASSESGGETQYF
TRBJ2-1 | TRBV29-1 | CSATGLGYNEQFF
TRBJ2-3 | TRBV5-1 | CASSLTAFTDTQYF
TRBJ2-7 | TRBV20-1 | CSASSRQGVTYEQYF
TRBJ2-3 | TRBV11-1 | CASSLASIAGSSSTDTQYF
TRBJ2-1 | TRBV12-3/TRBV12-4 | CASRRQGAAYNEQFF
TRBJ1-5 | TRBV7-2 | CASSLLGTGAVGQPQHF
TRBJ1-6 | TRBV6-1 | CATNRGSWESSYNSPLHF
TRBJ2-7 | TRBV28 | CASSTGTGGTGEQYF
TRBJ1-6 | TRBV19 | CASRREGTGGSPLHF
TRBJ1-2 | TRBV3-1 | CASSQEPGILNYGYTF
TRBJ1-2 | TRBV12-3/TRBV12-4 | CASSLEGLGYTF
TRBJ2-5 | TRBV15 | CATSSRPGGPQETQYF
TRBJ2-5 | TRBV7-2 | CASSPTPDNQETQYF
TRBJ2-2 | TRBV4-2 | CASSQLILADTNTGELFF
TRBJ1-2 | TRBV20-1 | CSARNRVWGYTF
TRBJ2-7 | TRBV7-9 | CASSRTGREQYF
TRBJ1-5 | TRBV5-5 | CASSLGGTDQKPQHF
TRBJ1-1 | TRBV15 | CATSKQVKGTEAFF
TRBJ1-5 | TRBV4-1 | CASSQEWGADQPQHF
TRBJ1-6 | TRBV10-3 | CAISGGRSYNSPLHF
TRBJ2-3 | TRBV10-3 | CAITRDPTDTQYF
TRBJ2-2 | TRBV5-1 | CASSPASDTGELFF
TRBJ2-2 | TRBV29-1 | CSATQANTGELFF
TRBJ2-1 | TRBV20-1 | CSASRGLYNEQFF
TRBJ2-3 | TRBV5-6 | CASSRLGQGEDTQYF
TRBJ2-3 | TRBV5-5 | CASSLVVGGGDTQYF
TRBJ1-3 | TRBV6-5 | CASSYSRGGKNTIYF
TRBJ2-3 | TRBV6-5 | CASSYSPAGGPWDTQYF
TRBJ2-5 | TRBV6-2/TRBV6-3 | CATWLAGGRETQYF
TRBJ1-4 | TRBV12-3/TRBV12-4 | CASTGGGPEKLFF
TRBJ1-2 | TRBV28 | CASSFPMPGQGADGYTF
TRBJ2-7 | TRBV12-3/TRBV12-4 | CASSLRSGGAGEQYF
TRBJ1-2 | TRBV7-9 | CASSPHGIGVYGYTF
TRBJ1-4 | TRBV3-1 | CASSGQFEKLFF
TRBJ1-2 | TRBV29-1 | CSVQDPSYPYGYTF
TRBJ2-7 | TRBV20-1 | CSAPGGIGYEQYF
TRBJ2-1 | TRBV7-8 | CASSLARYSYNEQFF
TRBJ2-1 | TRBV5-1 | CASTDLGFEQFF
TRBJ2-7 | TRBV5-1 | CASSLGASYEQYF
TRBJ2-3 | TRBV5-1 | CASSLGTHSTTDTQYF
TRBJ2-7 | TRBV7-8 | CASSTGLAGAPIYEQYF
TRBJ1-5 | TRBV6-2/TRBV6-3 | CASSYGAREVEPQHF
TRBJ2-1 | TRBV29-1 | CSVAPSGGYNEQFF
TRBJ2-7 | TRBV21-1 | CASIERGGGLDDEQYF
TRBJ2-1 | TRBV19 | CASSIGGSISHEQFF
TRBJ2-2 | TRBV20-1 | CSARGPNGRSNTGELFF